This T cell receptor (beta chain) was sequenced during a study of a mutant IDH1 vaccine in newly diagnosed glioma (dated by TCRdb to the early 2020s). For the wider study: The roughly 33 treated patients were approximately 62% male and around 38% female, with a mean age of around 40 years. Prior to enrollment, standard therapy consisting of radiotherapy alone, temozolomide alone, or radiochemotherapy with temozolomide had been administered to patients, with the combination being received by most patients. Peripheral blood samples were drawn at six visits, namely V03 (baseline), V05, V07, V10, V12 and V13. Longitudinal TCRB deep sequencing was performed for about two dozen treated patients wherever samples were available for exploratory analyses.

The sample's time point, from its label and the paper: baseline, week 1 (first vaccination visit). The treatment or condition tag for this specimen amounts to: pre-vaccination baseline after standard-of-care therapy. The donors had newly diagnosed IDH1-mutant astrocytomas of WHO grade 3 or 4 that showed loss of nuclear ATRX. The samples were drawn from NOA16, a multicentre, single-arm, open-label phase I trial in Germany that tested a mutant IDH1 peptide vaccine in humans for the first time. Blood drawn at visit V03 was used as the baseline sample for immunogenicity testing. Genomic DNA for TCRB sequencing was extracted from EDTA blood using the DNeasy Blood and Tissue Kit. Results the study describes overall, beyond this receptor: Pseudoprogression seemed to be unrelated to changes in the top peripheral T cell clonotypes found by TCRB sequencing. The authors stated that sample limitations prevented analyses of patient blood samples from being reproduced. Availability determined which PBMC samples were chosen for TCRB deep sequencing. Immune responses induced by the vaccine were seen in roughly 95% of patients across multiple MHC alleles.

The library was generated by the immunoSEQ multiplex PCR assay. Following the manufacturer's protocol, the hsTCRB Kit was used to amplify rearranged TCR beta chain sequences. An Illumina MiSeq was used to sequence the TCRB libraries. The original pipeline was this. The kit vendor's proprietary platform handled demultiplexing, trimming and gene mapping. TCRdb took this table from immuneACCESS and kept in-frame rearrangements with V and J called. Such tables lack part of the clones; where checked against another copy, unresolved V genes explain under half of the gap, and the rest is unexplained. That table gives V, J and clone size, and the DNA gave D and trimming. The table for this sample lists tens of thousands of clones; 91% of them were counted only once. Jointly, the top ten make up approximately 2.4% of the sample. The junction shows trimming of 5 bases on V and 5 bases on J, plus 15 bases between the germline ends. From a lookup of the germline V gene, CDR1 and CDR2 are SGHTA and FQGNSA. The CDR3 runs 15 residues from the cysteine to the phenylalanine. The CDR3 DNA has 45 bases and is translated from base 1.

This clone occurred once. Its recognized antigen is unknown. Per-base qualities were not stored, and no clone one base away is much larger. The chain couples TRBV7-2 to TRBJ1-4; the D gene assignment is ambiguous. The material was PBMCs, obtained from a glioma patient treated with radiotherapy, temozolomide or both. This sequence was found in a man aged 45-65 years with glioma. The DNA is as follows: TGTGCCAGCAGCCTGAGAAGGGCGAGAAATGAAAAACTGTTTTTT. Its protein product is CASSLRRARNEKLFF.